The present TCR beta chain was sequenced within a study of blood T cell repertoires in COVID-19. Using immunoSEQ multiplex PCR, the repertoire was profiled, and TCRdb retains in-frame clones only, with some absent. The table records 150,000 to 180,000 clones, about 79% of them present only once. Germline V gene lookup returns CDR1 MRHNA and CDR2 SNTAGT. The V end was cut by 3 bases, the J end by 3 bases, with 27 bases between. The CDR3 runs 20 residues. The rearrangement uses TRBV6-4 and TRBJ1-5; D remains ambiguous. This TCR came from a woman between 45 and 65 years old with acute or convalescent COVID-19. Sequenced sample: peripheral blood. CDR3 nucleotide sequence: TGTGCCAGCAGTGAACTTGGTATGGGAGGTCCCCTTTATACCAATCAGCCCCAGCATTTT. Residues: CASSELGMGGPLYTNQPQHF.